Below are 21 T cell receptor beta chains sequenced from a single sample in a study of graft-versus-host responses after intestinal transplantation. Generated by immunoSEQ multiplex PCR, the TCRdb table keeps only in-frame clones and is missing some. The repertoire holds 40,000 or so clones, with more than 85% as singletons. The sample consisted of PBMCs, taken approximately 740 days after intestinal transplantation. These receptor sequences come from a human patient who received an intestinal transplant, so some T cells may come from the graft donor.

This rearrangement joins TRBV5-6 to TRBJ2-1; D unclear. This CDR3 is 11 amino acids long. Germline V gene data show CDR1 as SGHDT and CDR2 as YYEEEE. Trimming removed 3 bases from V and 10 bases from J, with 8 bases in between. The CDR3 DNA reads as TGTGCCAGCAGCTACGTTGGGGAGCAGTTCTTC. Translation gives CASSYVGEQFF.

V is TRBV5-6 and J is TRBJ2-1; D remains unclear. This CDR3 comprises 11 residues. CDR1 is SGHDT, CDR2 YYEEEE, per germline. V gave up 0 bases and J gave up 6 bases, with 1 base separating them. The CDR3 bases are TGTGCCAGCAGCTTGGGCAATGAGCAGTTCTTC. Its translation: CASSLGNEQFF.

V gene TRBV10-3 combines with J gene TRBJ2-7, with 10 nucleotides matching TRBD2. The junction had 9 bases not matched to a gene; V was cut back by 6 bases and J by 4 bases. From germline, CDR1 is ENHRY and CDR2 SYGVKD. CDR3 length: 15 amino acids. Written as DNA, the CDR3 is TGTGCCATCAGAAAACCTAGCGGGGGATCGTACGAGCAGTACTTC. Amino acids: CAIRKPSGGSYEQYF.

The chain joins TRBV12-2 to TRBJ2-1. TRBV12-2 is tagged as a pseudogene. The CDR3 runs 12 residues. The CDR3 DNA sequence: TGTGCAAGTCGCTTATCTTTTAGGGAGCAGTTCTTC. It is translated as CASRLSFREQFF.

The chain uses TRBV28 and TRBJ1-6; 7 bases map to TRBD1. The V segment lost 2 bases and the J segment 3 bases; nucleotides outside the gene matches: 7. CDR1 MDHEN and CDR2 SYDVKM come from the germline V gene. The CDR3 consists of 17 residues. In DNA, the CDR3 is TGTGCCAGCAGTTTACCTGGACAGGCAAACTATAATTCACCCCTCCACTTT. It codes for CASSLPGQANYNSPLHF. Based on the CDR3 plus reference TRBV28 and TRBJ1-6, the full variable domain is DVKVTQSSRYLVKRTGEKVFLECVQDMDHENMFWYRQDPGLGLRLIYFSYDVKMKEKGDIPEGYSVSREKKERFSLILESASTNQTSMYLCASSLPGQANYNSPLHFGNGTRLTVT.

The sample holds one count of this clone. The V call is TRBV2, the J call TRBJ1-5, with a tentative D call TRBD1 (5 bases). The length of the CDR3 is 17 residues. CDR1 and CDR2 from the germline V gene are SNHLY and FYNNEI. V was pared by 6 bases and J by 2 bases, with 20 bases between. CDR3 residues: CASRPGTSSRGNQPQHF. CDR3 DNA: TGTGCCAGCAGGCCCGGGACCTCCTCACGCGGCAATCAGCCCCAGCATTTT.

V gene TRBV15 combines with J gene TRBJ1-4; D unclear. The CDR3 is made up of 14 amino acids. Germline values: CDR1 LNHNV, CDR2 YYDKDF (reference sequence). V was shortened by 3 bases and J by 2 bases, with 7 bases between the two germline ends. CDR3 nucleotides: TGTGCCACCAGCAGGGGTTTTACTAATGAAAAACTGTTTTTT. This encodes CATSRGFTNEKLFF.

The chain is built from TRBV27 and TRBJ2-1; D uncertain. Per the germline V gene, CDR1 is MNHEY and CDR2 is SMNVEV (reference sequence). This CDR3 region has 14 residues. V was cut by 8 bases and J by 2 bases, with 13 bases left in between. CDR3 protein: CASRLPGAYNEQFF. The CDR3, as DNA: TGTGCCAGCCGACTGCCCGGCGCCTACAATGAGCAGTTCTTC.

This clone was seen a single time. In nucleotides, the CDR3 is TGTGCCAGCAGCGAGACAGGGGAAGCCTATAATTCACCCCTCCACTTT. This gives the protein CASSETGEAYNSPLHF. J is TRBJ1-6 and V is TRBV9; 8 nucleotides line up with TRBD1. CDR3 length: 16 amino acids. Germline V gene data show CDR1 as SGDLS and CDR2 as YYNGEE. Losses at the gene ends were 3 bases for V and 2 bases for J; bases not matched to a gene: 4.

The CDR3 is CASSLRQGAGTEAFF. The DNA of the CDR3 is TGCGCCAGCAGCCTTAGACAGGGGGCGGGTACTGAAGCTTTCTTT. The chain links TRBV5-1 to TRBJ1-1; TRBD1 matches at 10 bases. Germline-derived CDR1 and CDR2 are SGHRS and YFSETQ. J was trimmed by 5 bases and V by 4 bases; bases with no gene match: 8. This CDR3 is built from 15 residues.

The genes are TRBV21-1 and TRBJ1-1. TRBV21-1 is a pseudogene segment. This CDR3 region has 16 residues. The CDR3, as DNA: TGTGCCAGCAGCAAAGTTCCGGTATTCTGGTGCACTGAAGCTTTCTTT. Amino acid sequence: CASSKVPVFWCTEAFF.

The chain employs TRBV5-8 and TRBJ2-7; the D is unclear. The CDR3 runs to 15 residues. V was pared by 0 bases and J by 1 base, with 11 bases between. Germline assignment: CDR1 SGHTS and CDR2 YDEGEE. The CDR3 protein is CASSLVGSRSYEQYF. CDR3 bases: TGTGCCAGCAGCTTGGTGGGGTCCAGATCCTACGAGCAGTACTTC.

The chain links TRBV6-1 to TRBJ1-4; maybe TRBD1 (5 bases). The V end lost 7 bases, the J end lost 6 bases, and 12 bases lay between the germline ends. There are 13 residues in the CDR3. CDR1 and CDR2 (germline): MNHNS, SASEGT. The CDR3 loop is CASMWGGDEKLFF. As DNA, the CDR3 is TGTGCCAGCATGTGGGGGGGAGATGAAAAACTGTTTTTT.

This chain connects TRBV5-6 to TRBJ1-4, with unresolved D. The germline V and J ends were trimmed by 0 bases and 8 bases, with 8 bases remaining between them. The CDR3 contains 13 residues. Germline V CDR1 and CDR2: SGHDT, YYEEEE. The CDR3 spells CASSLVRTEKLFF. The CDR3 DNA reads TGTGCCAGCAGCTTGGTTCGCACGGAAAAACTGTTTTTT.

This clone appeared a single time. This chain connects TRBV9 to TRBJ1-4, with unresolved D. CDR3 length: 15 residues. Germline loops: CDR1 SGDLS, CDR2 YYNGEE. V was pared by 0 bases and J by 8 bases, with 14 bases between. In DNA, the CDR3 is TGTGCCAGCAGCGTAGGTGGCGGAAGAGGAGAAAAACTGTTTTTT. Translating gives CASSVGGGRGEKLFF.

V usage is TRBV4-1 and J usage is TRBJ2-7; no firm D call. CDR3 size: 13 residues. The germline V gene has CDR1 MGHRA and CDR2 YSYEKL. The V and J ends lost 4 bases and 0 bases respectively, with 7 bases between them. The CDR3 reads CASSPPLSYEQYF. CDR3 coding DNA: TGCGCCAGCAGCCCCCCCCTCTCCTACGAGCAGTACTTC.

CDR3 in DNA: TGTGCCAGTCGGGGACAGTTCTATAATTCACCCCTCCACTTT. This translates into CASRGQFYNSPLHF. The chain couples TRBV14 to TRBJ1-6, with 7 bases aligning to TRBD1. After removal of 9 bases from V and 3 bases from J, the junction contained 5 bases not matched to a gene. CDR1 and CDR2 from the germline V gene are SGHDN and FVKESK. CDR3 length: 14 residues.

The genes are TRBV13 and TRBJ2-1; no definite D call. Germline V gene data show CDR1 as PRHDT and CDR2 as FYEKMQ (reference sequence). V gave up 5 bases and J gave up 6 bases, with 11 bases separating them. This CDR3 is 13 amino acids long. The CDR3 bases are TGTGCCAGCAGCCCACCCGGCAGCAATGAGCAGTTCTTC. Its translation: CASSPPGSNEQFF.

This clone was detected only once. The rearrangement joins TRBV6-5 to TRBJ2-1, with TRBD2 identical over 7 bases. The germline V gene has CDR1 MNHEY and CDR2 SVGAGI. The CDR3 sequence is 13 residues long. V was pared by 8 bases and J by 4 bases, with 5 bases of the junction left unmatched. CDR3 sequence (DNA): TGTGCCAGCGGGGCTAGCGGTTACAATGAGCAGTTCTTC. Translation gives CASGASGYNEQFF.

The genes are TRBV18 and TRBJ1-5; TRBD1 matches 12 bases. Germline V CDR1 and CDR2: KGHSH, LQKENI. Trimming cost V 4 bases and J 6 bases; bases outside gene matches: 4. The CDR3 contains 15 residues. CDR3 amino acids: CASSQGQGAGQPQHF. CDR3 sequence (DNA): TGTGCCAGCTCACAGGGACAGGGGGCAGGTCAGCCCCAGCATTTT.

In its sample, this clone was seen once. The chain couples TRBV13 to TRBJ2-3, with D maybe TRBD1 (7 bases). Trimming removed 2 bases at V and 6 bases at J, with 15 bases between. There are 15 residues in the CDR3. Looked up from germline, CDR1 is PRHDT and CDR2 is FYEKMQ (reference sequence). In DNA form, the CDR3 reads TGTGCCAGCAGCTTAAGGCCCAGGGGGGCCGATACGCAGTATTTT. Its protein product is CASSLRPRGADTQYF.